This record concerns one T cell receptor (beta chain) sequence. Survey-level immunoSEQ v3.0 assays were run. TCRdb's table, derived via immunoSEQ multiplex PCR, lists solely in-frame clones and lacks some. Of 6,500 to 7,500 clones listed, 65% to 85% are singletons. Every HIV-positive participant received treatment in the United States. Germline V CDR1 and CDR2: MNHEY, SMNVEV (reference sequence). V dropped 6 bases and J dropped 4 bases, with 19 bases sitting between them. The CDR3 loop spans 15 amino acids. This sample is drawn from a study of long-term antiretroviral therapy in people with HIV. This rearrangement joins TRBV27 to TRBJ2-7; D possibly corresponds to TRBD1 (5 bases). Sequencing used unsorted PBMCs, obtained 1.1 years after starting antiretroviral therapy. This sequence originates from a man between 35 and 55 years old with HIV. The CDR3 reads CASSHPGREGYEQYF. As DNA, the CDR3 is TGTGCCAGCAGCCATCCAGGGCGCGAAGGTTACGAGCAGTACTTC.